This TCR beta chain was documented in a study of blood T cell repertoires in COVID-19. For the study at large: Whether acute or convalescent, the COVID-19 samples came from the United States, Italy and Spain. Sources were T cells, B-cell-depleted T cells, or PBMCs; the material itself was cDNA or gDNA.

Only in-frame clones appear in the TCRdb table, and some are missing; sequencing was by immunoSEQ multiplex PCR. The sample has approximately 300,000 clones, over 75% seen once. V shed 3 bases and J shed 3 bases, with 12 bases lying between them. This CDR3 contains 14 residues. CDR1 is SGHRS and CDR2 is YFSETQ in the germline V gene. The chain carries TRBV5-1 and TRBJ2-5; tentative D call: TRBD1 (5 bases). This sequence was found in a woman in her thirties with COVID-19, enrolled during active disease. The sample was peripheral blood. CDR3 in DNA: TGCGCCAGCAGCTCGAAGGGGCGCGAAGAGACCCAGTACTTC. It encodes CASSSKGREETQYF.